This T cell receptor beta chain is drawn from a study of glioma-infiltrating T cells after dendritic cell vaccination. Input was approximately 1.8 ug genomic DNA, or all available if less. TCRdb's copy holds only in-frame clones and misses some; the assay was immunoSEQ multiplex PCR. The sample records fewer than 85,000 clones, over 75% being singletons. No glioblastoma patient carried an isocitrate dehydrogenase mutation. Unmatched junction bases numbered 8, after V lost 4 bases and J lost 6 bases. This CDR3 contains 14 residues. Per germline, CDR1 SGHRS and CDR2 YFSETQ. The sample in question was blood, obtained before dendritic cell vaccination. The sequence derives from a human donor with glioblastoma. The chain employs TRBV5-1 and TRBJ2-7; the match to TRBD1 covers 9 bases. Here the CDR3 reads CASSARDRAAEQYF. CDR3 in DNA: TGCGCCAGCAGCGCTAGGGACAGGGCAGCCGAGCAGTACTTC. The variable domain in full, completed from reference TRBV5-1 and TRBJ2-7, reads KAGVTQTPRYLIKTRGQQVTLSCSPISGHRSVSWYQQTPGQGLQFLFEYFSETQRNKGNFPGRFSGRQFSNSRSEMNVSTLELGDSALYLCASSARDRAAEQYFGPGTRLTVT.